Below are 3 T cell receptor beta chains sequenced from a single sample in a study of blood T cell repertoires in COVID-19. Assay used: immunoSEQ multiplex PCR; TCRdb lists only in-frame clones, some missing. Of 35,000 to 50,000 clones listed, about 80% are singletons. Sequenced input: peripheral blood. These TCRs come from a human donor with acute or convalescent COVID-19. The donor label of this sample is uncertain.

This rearrangement joins TRBV19 to TRBJ2-1, with D tentatively TRBD2 (6 bases). Trimming cost V 3 bases and J 9 bases, with 12 bases left between them. From germline, CDR1 is LNHDA and CDR2 SQIVND (reference sequence). The CDR3 extends over 13 amino acids. CDR3 bases: TGTGCCAGTAGTATTGTGCGGGAACTTGAGCAGTTCTTC. Protein sequence: CASSIVRELEQFF.

J is TRBJ2-1 and V is TRBV5-1; D is possibly TRBD1 (6 bases). The CDR3 runs to 12 residues. Trimming removed 7 bases from V and 8 bases from J, with 13 bases in between. Germline CDR1 and CDR2: SGHRS and YFSETQ. CDR3 in DNA: TGCGCCAGCCGACGGGACATCCATGAGCAGTTCTTC. Translated, it gives CASRRDIHEQFF.

The chain carries TRBV5-1 and TRBJ1-3; 7 nucleotides align to TRBD1. Germline V gene sequence: CDR1 SGHRS, CDR2 YFSETQ. V shed 0 bases and J 0 bases; nucleotides not matched to a gene: 0. The CDR3 covers 15 residues. CDR3 amino acids: CASSLGDSSGNTIYF. The CDR3, as DNA: TGCGCCAGCAGCTTGGGGGACAGCTCTGGAAACACCATATATTTT.